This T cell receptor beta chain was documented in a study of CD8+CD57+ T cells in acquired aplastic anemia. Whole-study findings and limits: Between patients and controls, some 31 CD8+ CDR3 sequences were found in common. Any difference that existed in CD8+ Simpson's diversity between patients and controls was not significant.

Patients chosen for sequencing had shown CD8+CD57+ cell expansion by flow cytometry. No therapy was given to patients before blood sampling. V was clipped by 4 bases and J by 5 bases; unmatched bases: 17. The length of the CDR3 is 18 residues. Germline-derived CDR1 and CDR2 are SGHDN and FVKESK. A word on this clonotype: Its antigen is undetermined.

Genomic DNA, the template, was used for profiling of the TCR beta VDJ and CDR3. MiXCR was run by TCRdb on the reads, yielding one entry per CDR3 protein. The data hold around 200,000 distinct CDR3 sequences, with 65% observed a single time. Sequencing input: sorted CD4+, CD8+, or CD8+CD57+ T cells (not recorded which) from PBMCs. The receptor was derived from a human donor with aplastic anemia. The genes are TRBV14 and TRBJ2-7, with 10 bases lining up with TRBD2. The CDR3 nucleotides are TGTGCCAGCAGCCGGTACGGGGCTAGCGGGAGAAGTCGTAACGAGCAGTACTTC. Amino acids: CASSRYGASGRSRNEQYF.